One sample yielded the 29 T cell receptor beta chains listed below, sequenced in a study of cytomegalovirus exposure and HLA in healthy donors. Profiling relied on immunoSEQ multiplex PCR, and the TCRdb table lists in-frame clones only, not all of them. The data hold 100,000 or so clones, with 86% observed a single time. Sequenced input: PBMCs. Receptors originate from a woman aged 18-29 years in good health and CMV-seropositive.

J is TRBJ1-2 and V is TRBV7-2, with TRBD1 as a possible D gene (5 bases). This CDR3 region has 15 residues. The germline V and J ends were trimmed by 5 bases and 5 bases, with 18 bases remaining between them. Germline V gene data show CDR1 as SGHTA and CDR2 as FQGNSA. The CDR3 reads CASSPVATDAYGYTF. CDR3 nucleotide sequence: TGTGCCAGCAGCCCGGTCGCGACAGACGCTTATGGCTACACCTTC.

This clone was detected a few times. The chain has TRBV7-8 and TRBJ1-4; a possible D gene is TRBD1 (5 bases). The germline V and J ends were trimmed by 4 bases and 8 bases, with 14 bases remaining between them. Germline CDR1 SGHVS, CDR2 FQNEAQ. The CDR3 spans 14 residues. The CDR3 nucleotides read TGTGCCAGCAGCTACGGCGGCGGGGGGGAAAAACTGTTTTTT. Translation gives CASSYGGGGEKLFF. Complete variable domain (other parts from reference TRBV7-8 and TRBJ1-4): GAGVSQSPRYKVAKRGQDVALRCDPISGHVSLFWYQQALGQGPEFLTYFQNEAQLDKSGLPSDRFFAERPEGSVSTLKIQRTQQEDSAVYLCASSYGGGGEKLFFGSGTQLSVL.

The chain has TRBV5-1 and TRBJ1-1; TRBD1 is a possible D gene (5 bases). With 6 bases removed from V and 8 bases from J, the gap between germline ends came to 20 bases. The CDR3 length is 14 residues. Germline V CDR1 and CDR2: SGHRS, YFSETQ. CDR3 sequence reads: CASTIQVGQGEAFF. The CDR3 DNA follows: TGCGCCAGCACCATTCAAGTGGGGCAGGGAGAAGCTTTCTTT.

The gene calls are TRBV7-6 and TRBJ1-3; 9 bases are a match to TRBD1. The CDR3 spans 15 residues. Looked up from germline, CDR1 is SGHVS and CDR2 is FNYEAQ. V lost 6 bases, J lost 3 bases, and 6 bases stayed unmatched. The CDR3 sequence is CASRATGGGGNTIYF. In DNA form, the CDR3 reads TGTGCCAGCAGAGCAACAGGGGGCGGTGGAAACACCATATATTTT. The whole variable domain, filled in from reference TRBV7-6 and TRBJ1-3, reads GAGVSQSPRYKVTKRGQDVALRCDPISGHVSLYWYRQALGQGPEFLTYFNYEAQQDKSGLPNDRFSAERPEGSISTLTIQRTEQRDSAMYRCASRATGGGGNTIYFGEGSWLTVV.

This chain connects TRBV9 to TRBJ2-1, with 11 bases lining up with TRBD2. The junction had 12 bases not matched to a gene; V was cut back by 4 bases and J by 3 bases. Germline V CDR1 and CDR2: SGDLS, YYNGEE. The CDR3 runs 18 residues. CDR3 nucleotides: TGTGCCAGCAGCAAGGCGGGGACTAGCGGAACGTTCTACAATGAGCAGTTCTTC. Protein sequence: CASSKAGTSGTFYNEQFF.

This clone has only a few counts. V usage is TRBV6-6 and J usage is TRBJ1-2; D gene unclear. Trimming removed 8 bases from V and 8 bases from J, with 21 bases in between. Germline V gene lookup returns CDR1 MNHNY and CDR2 SVGAGI (reference sequence). The CDR3 has 14 amino acids. The CDR3 DNA sequence: TGTGCCAGCGAGACCCTTTTCGGCCGGGAAGGCTACACCTTC. Amino acid sequence: CASETLFGREGYTF.

The chain joins TRBV4-1 to TRBJ1-1; TRBD1 matches at 9 bases. V lost 1 base and J lost 2; bases outside the gene matches: 8. The germline CDR1 and CDR2 sequences are MGHRA and YSYEKL. The CDR3 is 17 residues long. This chain's CDR3 is CASSQVYRGRGNTEAFF. The CDR3 DNA reads TGCGCCAGCAGCCAAGTTTACAGGGGGCGCGGAAACACTGAAGCTTTCTTT.

The chain uses TRBV9 and TRBJ2-7, with 8 bases lining up with TRBD1. J was trimmed by 3 bases and V by 3 bases; bases with no gene match: 2. The CDR3 length is 13 residues. Germline-derived CDR1 and CDR2 are SGDLS and YYNGEE. CDR3 loop: CASSGDRGYEQYF. The DNA for the CDR3 is TGTGCCAGCAGCGGCGACAGGGGCTACGAGCAGTACTTC.

The rearrangement uses TRBV4-1 and TRBJ2-2; no reliable D call. The CDR3 totals 14 residues. The ends were cut back, 5 bases at V and 5 bases at J, with 12 bases in the middle. Germline V lookup: CDR1 MGHRA, CDR2 YSYEKL. The CDR3 region has the DNA TGCGCCAGCAGCTCCAAGACATGGACCGGGGAGCTGTTTTTT. It encodes CASSSKTWTGELFF.

The chain links TRBV28 to TRBJ2-7; 8 positions agree with TRBD1. Germline V gene lookup returns CDR1 MDHEN and CDR2 SYDVKM. This CDR3 spans 13 amino acids. Losses at the gene ends were 8 bases for V and 2 bases for J; bases not matched to a gene: 5. The DNA for the CDR3 is TGTGCCAGCTCCGGGACAGGAACCTACGAGCAGTACTTC. Encoded protein: CASSGTGTYEQYF.

The rearrangement links TRBV28 to TRBJ2-5, with D possibly being TRBD1 (5 bases). V was shortened by 6 bases and J by 8 bases, with 19 bases between the two germline ends. CDR3 length: 14 amino acids. Per the germline V gene, CDR1 is MDHEN and CDR2 is SYDVKM. The CDR3 loop reads CASSPGQALRTQYF. The CDR3 DNA is TGTGCCAGCAGCCCAGGGCAGGCCCTCCGAACCCAGTACTTC.

The rearrangement links TRBV7-9 to TRBJ1-6; no firm D call. Germline V gene lookup returns CDR1 SEHNR and CDR2 FQNEAQ (reference sequence). V was pared by 5 bases and J by 0 bases, with 5 bases between. The CDR3 contains 14 residues. The CDR3 loop is CASSKSSYNSPLHF. As DNA, the CDR3 is TGTGCCAGCAGCAAGAGCTCCTATAATTCACCCCTCCACTTT.

The rearrangement uses TRBV6-5 and TRBJ2-3; 14 bases line up with TRBD2. V lost 4 bases and J lost 5; bases outside the gene matches: 5. Germline V gene lookup returns CDR1 MNHEY and CDR2 SVGAGI. This CDR3 contains 16 residues. CDR3 bases: TGTGCCAGCAGTTTTGAGGGGACTAGCGGGAGAGATACGCAGTATTTT. Residues: CASSFEGTSGRDTQYF.

This sequence joins TRBV9 and TRBJ1-6; 9 nucleotides line up with TRBD1. The CDR3 totals 14 residues. Unmatched junction bases numbered 3, after V lost 2 bases and J lost 9 bases. Germline values: CDR1 SGDLS, CDR2 YYNGEE. The CDR3 sequence is CASSVGQGGSPLHF. The CDR3 nucleotides are TGTGCCAGCAGCGTGGGACAGGGCGGTTCACCCCTCCACTTT.

This clone was counted a few times. The chain's CDR3 is CASSLARAEQYF. DNA of the CDR3: TGTGCCAGCAGCTTAGCCAGGGCGGAGCAGTACTTC. The chain employs TRBV7-9 and TRBJ2-7, with a possible D match to TRBD1 (5 bases). CDR1 is SEHNR and CDR2 is FQNEAQ in the germline V gene (reference sequence). The CDR3 is 12 amino acids. V dropped 0 bases and J dropped 7 bases, with 7 bases sitting between them.

The CDR3 region has the DNA TGTGCCAGCAGCGTAGGGGAGAGCTATGGCTACACCTTC. Its translation is CASSVGESYGYTF. The J gene is TRBJ1-2, the V gene TRBV9; D not resolved. The V and J ends lost 0 bases and 4 bases respectively, with 7 bases between them. The CDR3 length is 13 residues. The germline gives CDR1 SGDLS, CDR2 YYNGEE.

This chain joins TRBV4-1 and TRBJ2-7; a weak D match, TRBD2 (5 bases). Trimming removed 3 bases at V and 5 bases at J, with 17 bases between. The CDR3 is 15 amino acids. Germline V gene lookup returns CDR1 MGHRA and CDR2 YSYEKL. The DNA of the CDR3 is TGCGCCAGCAGCCACCGAGGAGGATCCCCGGACGAGCAGTACTTC. Translated, it gives CASSHRGGSPDEQYF.

This clone was recorded only once. The chain joins TRBV6-1 to TRBJ1-5, with D possibly matching TRBD1 (6 bases). Germline CDR1 MNHNS, CDR2 SASEGT. Trimming stripped 11 bases from V and 5 bases from J, with 16 bases between. CDR3 size: 13 residues. CDR3 region: CASQGISYQPQHF. CDR3 DNA sequence: TGTGCCTCCCAGGGGATCAGTTATCAGCCCCAGCATTTT.

The rearrangement uses TRBV2 and TRBJ1-2, with D unresolved. Germline CDR1 and CDR2: SNHLY and FYNNEI. Trimming took 9 bases from V and 7 from J, leaving 21 bases between them. This CDR3 spans 14 amino acids. The CDR3 reads CASQTGRTASGYTF. The CDR3 DNA is TGTGCCAGTCAGACGGGGAGGACGGCTTCTGGCTACACCTTC.

V and J are TRBV6-5 and TRBJ1-2; D possibly corresponds to TRBD1 (5 bases). The CDR3 runs to 15 residues. Germline V gene data show CDR1 as MNHEY and CDR2 as SVGAGI. V was shortened by 7 bases and J by 4 bases, with 19 bases between the two germline ends. In DNA, the CDR3 is TGTGCCAGCATGGGCTCGGGGAGGGGAGCCTATGGCTACACCTTC. This sequence encodes CASMGSGRGAYGYTF.

This sequence joins TRBV30 and TRBJ1-1; D not certain. Germline values: CDR1 GTSNPN, CDR2 SVGIG (reference sequence). V lost 1 base, J lost 3 bases, and 3 bases lay in between. This CDR3 comprises 11 residues. CDR3: CAWSADTEAFF. In DNA, the CDR3 is TGTGCCTGGAGTGCCGACACTGAAGCTTTCTTT.

This clone occurred once. The chain couples TRBV7-6 to TRBJ2-7, with a weak D call TRBD1 (6 bases). This CDR3 comprises 13 residues. The germline CDR1 and CDR2 sequences are SGHVS and FNYEAQ. V was shortened by 1 base and J by 6 bases, with 10 bases between the two germline ends. CDR3 DNA: TGTGCCAGCAGCTTAGACAGGGAGCGCGAGCAGTACTTC. Amino acid sequence: CASSLDREREQYF.

This clone appeared a single time. The chain carries TRBV10-3 and TRBJ2-1; 8 bases match TRBD2. The CDR3 spans 16 residues. Trimming at V came to 3 bases and at J to 0 bases, leaving 4 bases not matched to a gene. Germline V CDR1 and CDR2: ENHRY, SYGVKD. The CDR3 coding sequence is TGTGCCATCAGTGAAGAGGGGACTAGCTCCTACAATGAGCAGTTCTTC. It encodes CAISEEGTSSYNEQFF.

The V and J genes are TRBV10-3 and TRBJ2-7; the match to TRBD1 covers 8 bases. The CDR3 contains 14 residues. The ends lost 0 bases at V and 6 bases at J; junction bases unmatched: 4. CDR1 is ENHRY, CDR2 SYGVKD, per germline. The CDR3 bases are TGTGCCATCAGTGAGTCCGGGACAGGAGGCGAGCAGTACTTC. It specifies CAISESGTGGEQYF.

The chain has TRBV28 and TRBJ2-5; 8 positions agree with TRBD2. The junction had 18 bases not matched to a gene; V was cut back by 7 bases and J by 5 bases. The CDR3 is 17 amino acids. From germline, CDR1 is MDHEN and CDR2 SYDVKM. The CDR3 DNA is TGTGCCAGCACCTTAGGGGGGGGACTAGGAGCGTCGGAGACCCAGTACTTC. Translation: CASTLGGGLGASETQYF.

The chain combines TRBV7-9 with TRBJ2-7, with 8 bases fitting TRBD2. The germline V gene encodes CDR1 SEHNR and CDR2 FQNEAQ (reference sequence). Trimming took 0 bases from V and 7 from J; bases not matched to a gene: 5. The CDR3 spans 14 residues. Here the CDR3 reads CASSLAVRGGEQYF. The CDR3 coding sequence is TGTGCCAGCAGCTTAGCTGTCCGGGGGGGTGAGCAGTACTTC. The entire variable domain, with the rest obtained from reference TRBV7-9 and TRBJ2-7, is as follows: DTGVSQNPRHKITKRGQNVTFRCDPISEHNRLYWYRQTLGQGPEFLTYFQNEAQLEKSRLLSDRFSAERPKGSFSTLEIQRTEQGDSAMYLCASSLAVRGGEQYFGPGTRLTVT.

The chain has TRBV2 and TRBJ2-1; 8 bases are a match to TRBD2. There are 14 residues in the CDR3. In germline, CDR1 is SNHLY, CDR2 FYNNEI. With V trimmed by 8 bases and J by 3 bases, 6 bases remained unmatched. CDR3 protein: CASGWSGGYNEQFF. CDR3 in DNA: TGTGCCAGCGGTTGGAGCGGGGGCTACAATGAGCAGTTCTTC.

This clone was observed a handful of times. This sample also contains other DNA sequences that code for the same CDR3. The genes are TRBV4-2 and TRBJ2-7; D is undetermined. The CDR3 sequence is 15 residues long. CDR1 and CDR2 (germline): LGHNA, YNFKEQ. V dropped 0 bases and J dropped 0 bases, with 9 bases sitting between them. The CDR3 coding sequence is TGTGCCAGCAGCCAAGATCGCGGCGGCTCCTACGAGCAGTACTTC. Encoded protein: CASSQDRGGSYEQYF.

This rearrangement joins TRBV6-6 to TRBJ2-5; D ambiguous. The CDR3 consists of 10 residues. V lost 7 bases, J lost 4 bases, and 4 bases lay in between. CDR1 and CDR2 (germline): MNHNY, SVGAGI (reference sequence). This CDR3 is CASTGETQYF. The CDR3 DNA reads TGTGCCAGCACGGGAGAGACCCAGTACTTC.